Here is one T cell receptor (beta chain) with its context. The antigen is not known. Germline assignment: CDR1 MDHEN and CDR2 SYDVKM. The CDR3 contains 18 residues. With 10 bases clipped from V and 0 bases from J, the junction kept 15 bases outside the gene matches. This entry is derived from a study of cytomegalovirus exposure and HLA in healthy donors. About the research overall: The same platform was used for the 100 to 150 validation repertoires and the approximately 670 first-cohort repertoires, a later analysis reported. Study findings and constraints: Specificity for CMV antigens was confirmed in vitro for a few of the CMV-associated chains. The authors enumerated 180 or so TCR beta chains as linked to cytomegalovirus.

The assay was immunoSEQ multiplex PCR, and TCRdb's table has in-frame clones only and misses some. Of roughly 60,000 clones in the sample, around 90% are singletons; the top ten hold 1.3%. The rearrangement links TRBV28 to TRBJ1-3; the match to TRBD1 covers 10 bases. Sequencing input: PBMCs. The sequence was collected from a woman aged 18-30 years in good health and CMV-seronegative. The CDR3 here is CATFNPGTGAYSGNTIYF. The CDR3 nucleotides are TGTGCCACCTTCAACCCCGGGACAGGGGCCTACTCTGGAAACACCATATATTTT.